This T cell receptor beta chain stems from a study of T cells in Graves' hyperthyroidism and ophthalmopathy. Turning to the study itself: Peripheral blood was secured at the point of initial diagnosis, before any treatment. Study results and caveats: In validation, the model predicted ophthalmopathy. These predictions came a median about 6.5 months before onset.

This clonotype has a handful of counts. Its antigen is not identified. Amplification targeted TCR beta CDR3 regions from RNA transcripts. First-round RT-PCR with HTBI primers amplified the TCR CDR3 region. TCRdb analysed the multiplex PCR reads with MiXCR anew, one entry per CDR3 protein. The sample lists 450,000 to 650,000 distinct CDR3 sequences; less than 25% were seen once. Graves' hyperthyroidism without ophthalmopathy progression within 18 months was termed stable. V shed 6 bases and J shed 8 bases, with 11 bases lying between them. CDR1 and CDR2 (germline): MNHEY, SMNVEV (reference sequence). The CDR3 is made up of 13 amino acids.

The receptor was derived from a young man with Graves' hyperthyroidism. The specimen was blood. The chain links TRBV27 to TRBJ1-6, with unresolved D. CDR3: CASRDSRYSPLHF. CDR3 nucleotides: TGTGCCAGCAGGGACTCCAGGTATTCACCCCTCCACTTT.